The 15 T cell receptor beta chains presented below share a single source sample, sequenced in a study of T cell repertoires in cytomegalovirus infection. TCRdb analysed the reads with MiXCR anew, one entry per CDR3 protein. Of some 240,000 distinct CDR3 sequences detected, over 15% appear once; the ten largest clones hold over 40%. The sequenced sample consisted of CD8+ T cells from PBMCs. The origin of the receptors is a human donor in good health (CMV status not recorded). Some clones in this sample may be carry-over from other donors' samples.

This clonotype was counted only a few times. The V and J genes are TRBV2 and TRBJ1-1; the D is unclear. Trimming cost V 0 bases and J 1 base, with 9 bases left between them. Germline CDR1 and CDR2: SNHLY and FYNNEI. The CDR3 runs to 15 residues. CDR3 region: CASSEAWSRNTEAFF. The CDR3 DNA reads TGTGCCAGCAGTGAAGCCTGGTCACGGAACACTGAAGCTTTCTTT.

This clonotype was picked up a small number of times. The chain joins TRBV7-9 to TRBJ1-1; D gene uncertain. This CDR3 has 16 residues. The V and J ends lost 5 bases and 1 base respectively, with 17 bases between them. Germline loops: CDR1 SEHNR, CDR2 FQNEAQ (reference sequence). Written as DNA, the CDR3 is TGTGCCAGCAGCCGGCGGGGTTACGACCAGAACACTGAAGCTTTCTTT. As protein: CASSRRGYDQNTEAFF. Full variable domain (missing parts from reference TRBV7-9 and TRBJ1-1): DTGVSQNPRHKITKRGQNVTFRCDPISEHNRLYWYRQTLGQGPEFLTYFQNEAQLEKSRLLSDRFSAERPKGSFSTLEIQRTEQGDSAMYLCASSRRGYDQNTEAFFGQGTRLTVV.

This clonotype appeared many times. The chain recombines TRBV7-9 with TRBJ2-1, with unresolved D. Deletions cut 1 base from V and 6 bases from J, with 10 bases between. Germline assignment: CDR1 SEHNR and CDR2 FQNEAQ (reference sequence). This CDR3 region has 14 residues. CDR3 protein: CASSLGSRPNEQFF. The CDR3 DNA reads as TGTGCCAGCAGCTTAGGCTCCCGGCCCAATGAGCAGTTCTTC.

This clonotype was detected a few times. The J gene is TRBJ2-2, the V gene TRBV6-2 or TRBV6-3; 7 bases align to TRBD1. V lost 6 bases to trimming and J lost 3 bases; unmatched junction nucleotides: 19. This CDR3 is 19 amino acids long. Germline CDR1 reads MNHEY; CDR2 reads SVGEGT. CDR3 residues: CASRSRDRRTYLDTGELFF. For the CDR3, the DNA is TGTGCCAGCAGAAGCCGGGACAGAAGAACATATTTGGACACCGGGGAGCTGTTTTTT.

This clonotype was observed many times. This rearrangement joins TRBV6-2 or TRBV6-3 to TRBJ2-7; D is possibly TRBD1 or TRBD2 (5 bases each). Trimming removed 6 bases from V and 2 bases from J, with 11 bases in between. The CDR3 extends over 13 amino acids. Germline loops: CDR1 MNHEY, CDR2 SVGEGT. CDR3 in DNA: TGTGCCAGCAGCTGGGACGGCCCCTACGAGCAGTACTTC. Encoded protein: CASSWDGPYEQYF.

The chain joins TRBV12-3 or TRBV12-4 to TRBJ2-5; D is tentatively TRBD1 or TRBD2 (6 bases each). The CDR3 spans 14 residues. Trimming cost V 0 bases and J 5 bases, with 10 bases left between them. In DNA form, the CDR3 reads TGTGCCAGCAGTTTAGCGGGGGGCCTGGAGACCCAGTACTTC. Protein sequence: CASSLAGGLETQYF.

The CDR3 loop is CSARDRGDTQYF. The CDR3, as DNA: TGCAGTGCTAGAGATCGGGGGGATACGCAGTATTTT. This sequence joins TRBV20-1 and TRBJ2-3; perhaps TRBD2 as D (6 bases). Germline lookup yields CDR1 DFQATT and CDR2 SNEGSKA (reference sequence). V was clipped by 0 bases and J by 6 bases, with 7 bases between them. The CDR3 loop spans 12 amino acids.

This clonotype was detected ten times or more. V is TRBV7-6 and J is TRBJ1-2; a weak D match, TRBD1 (5 bases). CDR1 is SGHVS, CDR2 FNYEAQ, per germline. Trimming shortened V by 0 bases and J by 1 base, and 12 bases separated the two germline ends. The CDR3 is made up of 16 amino acids. DNA for the CDR3: TGTGCCAGCAGCTTAGCCCCCTCAGGGAGTAACTATGGCTACACCTTC. This gives the protein CASSLAPSGSNYGYTF.

This clonotype was observed at least ten times. CDR3 protein: CASSLVAALSSYNEQFF. The CDR3 DNA sequence: TGTGCCAGCAGCTTAGTGGCAGCCTTAAGCTCCTACAATGAGCAGTTCTTC. The V call is TRBV11-1, the J call TRBJ2-1; no clear D gene. Trimming pared 1 base from V and 0 bases from J, leaving 13 bases between. Germline CDR1 reads SGHAT; CDR2 reads FQDESV (reference sequence). The CDR3 spans 17 residues.

The V call is TRBV4-3, the J call TRBJ2-7; 7 nucleotides agree with TRBD1. CDR3 size: 19 residues. The J segment lost 1 base and the V segment lost 1 base, leaving 16 bases of the junction unmatched. Germline-derived CDR1 and CDR2 are LGHNA and YSLEER. The CDR3, as DNA: TGCGCCAGCAGCCAAGGTGTAGGGACAGTGGGGCTCGGGTCCTACGAGCAGTACTTC. It codes for CASSQGVGTVGLGSYEQYF.

This clonotype came up many times. This chain joins TRBV7-2 and TRBJ2-2, with 10 bases that match TRBD2. V gave up 2 bases and J gave up 5 bases; unmatched junction bases: 20. Germline assignment: CDR1 SGHTA and CDR2 FQGNSA. This CDR3 is built from 21 residues. The CDR3 nucleotides are TGTGCCAGCAGCTTAAATCGGGTTAGCGGGGGGAACTTCGATGCGACCGGGGAGCTGTTTTTT. Encoded protein: CASSLNRVSGGNFDATGELFF.

The chain carries TRBV12-3 or TRBV12-4 and TRBJ2-7, with D hard to call. The CDR3 is made up of 15 amino acids. The V end lost 3 bases, the J end lost 3 bases, and 15 bases lay between the germline ends. The CDR3 coding sequence is TGTGCCAGCAGTTTTCAGGACGTAGTATTCTACGAGCAGTACTTC. Its protein product is CASSFQDVVFYEQYF.

The chain links TRBV5-8 to TRBJ2-3, with a possible D match to TRBD1 (6 bases). V shed 3 bases and J shed 1 base, with 27 bases lying between them. Germline CDR1 is SGHTS and CDR2 is YDEGEE. This CDR3 has 20 amino acids. Here the CDR3 DNA reads TGTGCCAGCAGCTCCCGCCCCAGACTTTGGGCCGAGGGGGGCACAGATACGCAGTATTTT. It codes for CASSSRPRLWAEGGTDTQYF.

The chain carries TRBV20-1 and TRBJ2-7, with 10 bases lining up with TRBD1. CDR1 and CDR2 (germline): DFQATT, SNEGSKA (reference sequence). The CDR3 runs to 15 residues. V shed 3 bases and J 3 bases; nucleotides not matched to a gene: 8. CDR3 DNA: TGCAGTGCTAGGGTAATACGGACAGGGGGCTACGAGCAGTACTTC. It encodes CSARVIRTGGYEQYF.

This sequence joins TRBV29-1 and TRBJ2-7; tentatively, D is TRBD1 (7 bases). CDR3 length equals 17 residues. Trimming removed 2 bases at V and 4 bases at J, with 24 bases between. Germline V gene data show CDR1 as SQVTM and CDR2 as ANQGSEA. The CDR3 DNA is TGCAGCGTTGAATTAACAGACCGGGACTCCAGGGGGTACGAGCAGTACTTC. It is translated as CSVELTDRDSRGYEQYF.